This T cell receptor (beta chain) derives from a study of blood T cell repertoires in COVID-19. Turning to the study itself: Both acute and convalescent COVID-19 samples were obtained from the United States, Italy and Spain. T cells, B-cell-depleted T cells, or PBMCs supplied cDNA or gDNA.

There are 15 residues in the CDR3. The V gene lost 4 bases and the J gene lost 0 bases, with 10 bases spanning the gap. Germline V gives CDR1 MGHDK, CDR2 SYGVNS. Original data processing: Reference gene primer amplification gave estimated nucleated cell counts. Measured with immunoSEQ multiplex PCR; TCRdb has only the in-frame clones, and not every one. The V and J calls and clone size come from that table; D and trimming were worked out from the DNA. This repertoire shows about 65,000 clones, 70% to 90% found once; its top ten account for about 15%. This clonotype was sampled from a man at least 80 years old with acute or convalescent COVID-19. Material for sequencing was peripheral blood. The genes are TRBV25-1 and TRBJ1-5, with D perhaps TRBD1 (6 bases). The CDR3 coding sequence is TGTGCCAGCAGTGTTCGACAGGATAGCAATCAGCCCCAGCATTTT. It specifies CASSVRQDSNQPQHF.